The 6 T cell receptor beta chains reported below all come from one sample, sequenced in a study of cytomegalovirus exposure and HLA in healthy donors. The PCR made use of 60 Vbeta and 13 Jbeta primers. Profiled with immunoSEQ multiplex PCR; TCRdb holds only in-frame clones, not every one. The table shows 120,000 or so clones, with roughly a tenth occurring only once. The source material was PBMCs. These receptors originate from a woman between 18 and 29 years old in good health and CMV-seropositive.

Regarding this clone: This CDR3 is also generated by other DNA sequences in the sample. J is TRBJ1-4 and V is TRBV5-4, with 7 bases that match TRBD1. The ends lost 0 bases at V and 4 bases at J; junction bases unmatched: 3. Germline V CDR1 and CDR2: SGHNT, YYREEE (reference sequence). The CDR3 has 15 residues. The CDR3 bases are TGTGCCAGCAGCTTGGGACAGGGCAATAATGAAAAACTGTTTTTT. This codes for CASSLGQGNNEKLFF.

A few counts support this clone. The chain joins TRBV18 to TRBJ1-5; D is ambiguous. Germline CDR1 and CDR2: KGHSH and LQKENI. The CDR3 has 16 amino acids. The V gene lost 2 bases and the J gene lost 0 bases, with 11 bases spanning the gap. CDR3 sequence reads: CASSPVPVFSNQPQHF. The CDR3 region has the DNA TGTGCCAGCTCACCAGTTCCAGTATTTAGCAATCAGCCCCAGCATTTT. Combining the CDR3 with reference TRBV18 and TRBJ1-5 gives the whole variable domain NAGVMQNPRHLVRRRGQEARLRCSPMKGHSHVYWYRQLPEEGLKFMVYLQKENIIDESGMPKERFSAEFPKEGPSILRIQQVVRGDSAAYFCASSPVPVFSNQPQHFGDGTRLSIL.

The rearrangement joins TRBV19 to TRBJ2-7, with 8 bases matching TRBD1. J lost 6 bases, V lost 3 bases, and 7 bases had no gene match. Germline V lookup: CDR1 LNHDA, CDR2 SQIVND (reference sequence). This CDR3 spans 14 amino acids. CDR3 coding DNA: TGTGCCAGTAGTATCACCGGGACAGGTCGCGAGCAGTACTTC. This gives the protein CASSITGTGREQYF.

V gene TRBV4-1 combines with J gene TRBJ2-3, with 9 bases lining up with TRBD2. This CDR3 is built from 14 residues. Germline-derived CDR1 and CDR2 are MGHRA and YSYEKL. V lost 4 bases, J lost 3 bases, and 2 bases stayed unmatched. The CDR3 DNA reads TGCGCCAGCAGCCTGACTAGCGGAACAGATACGCAGTATTTT. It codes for CASSLTSGTDTQYF.

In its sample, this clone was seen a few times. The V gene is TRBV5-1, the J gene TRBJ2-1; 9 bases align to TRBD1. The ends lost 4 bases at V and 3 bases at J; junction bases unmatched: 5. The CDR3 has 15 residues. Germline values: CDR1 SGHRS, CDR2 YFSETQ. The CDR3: CASSDGQGSYNEQFF. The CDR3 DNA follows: TGCGCCAGCAGCGACGGACAGGGGAGCTACAATGAGCAGTTCTTC. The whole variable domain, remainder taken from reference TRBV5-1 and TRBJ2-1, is KAGVTQTPRYLIKTRGQQVTLSCSPISGHRSVSWYQQTPGQGLQFLFEYFSETQRNKGNFPGRFSGRQFSNSRSEMNVSTLELGDSALYLCASSDGQGSYNEQFFGPGTRLTVL.

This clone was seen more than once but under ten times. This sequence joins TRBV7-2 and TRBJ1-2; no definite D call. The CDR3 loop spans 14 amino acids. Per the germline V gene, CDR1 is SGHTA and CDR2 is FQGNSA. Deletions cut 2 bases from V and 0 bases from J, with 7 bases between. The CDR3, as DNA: TGTGCCAGCAGCTTACGCAGCGCTAACTATGGCTACACCTTC. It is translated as CASSLRSANYGYTF.